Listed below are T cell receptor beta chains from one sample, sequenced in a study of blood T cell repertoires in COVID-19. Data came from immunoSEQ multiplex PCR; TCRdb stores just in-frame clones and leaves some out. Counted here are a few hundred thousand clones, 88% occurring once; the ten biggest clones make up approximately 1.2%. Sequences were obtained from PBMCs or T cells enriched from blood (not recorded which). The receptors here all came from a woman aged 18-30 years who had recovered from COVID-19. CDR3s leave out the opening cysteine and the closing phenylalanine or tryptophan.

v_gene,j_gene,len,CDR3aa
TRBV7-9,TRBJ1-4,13,ASSLTGTEDEKLF
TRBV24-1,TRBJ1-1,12,ATSDPGSNTEAF
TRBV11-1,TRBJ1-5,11,ASSLEGGQPQH
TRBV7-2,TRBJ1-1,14,ASSLIRQGMGTEAF
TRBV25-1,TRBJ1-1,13,ASSEYPGVNTEAF
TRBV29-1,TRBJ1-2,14,SVRAAQGVFIYGYT
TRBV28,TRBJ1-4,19,ASSFALFFGRTTATNEKLF
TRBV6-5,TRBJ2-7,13,ASSYSPGKLYEQY
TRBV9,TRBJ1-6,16,ASSVDGFGSSYNSPLH
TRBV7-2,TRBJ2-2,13,ASSFSQGGTGELF
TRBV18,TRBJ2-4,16,ASSPTMGAGVAKNIQY
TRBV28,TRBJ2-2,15,ASSPRHAGVYTGELF
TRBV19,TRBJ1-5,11,ASGTGTTQPQH
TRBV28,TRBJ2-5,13,ASSLHTSGVETQY
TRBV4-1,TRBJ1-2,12,ASSQVTGAYGYT
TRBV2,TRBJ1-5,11,ASRDRDHGPQH
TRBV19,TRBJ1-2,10,ASSPPGRRYT
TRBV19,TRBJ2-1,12,ASSTPGQVNEQF
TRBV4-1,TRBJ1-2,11,ASSPTGPRGYT
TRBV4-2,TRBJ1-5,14,ASSQDWEGKYQPQH
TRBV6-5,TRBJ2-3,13,ASTDRDRGTDTQY
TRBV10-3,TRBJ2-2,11,AISAGDTGELF
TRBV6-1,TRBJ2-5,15,ASSELSAGLYQETQY
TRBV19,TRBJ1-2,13,ASSIMGQPLYGYT
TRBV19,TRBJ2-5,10,ASSGLDGTQY
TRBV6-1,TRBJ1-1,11,ASSEVGGTEAF
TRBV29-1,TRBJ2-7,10,SVGGQPYEQY
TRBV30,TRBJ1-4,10,AWGQVAEKLF
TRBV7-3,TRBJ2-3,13,ASSPAGGGGDTQY